This T cell receptor (beta chain) stems from a study of blood T cell repertoires in COVID-19. TCRdb keeps only in-frame clones here, not all; method: immunoSEQ multiplex PCR. Among almost 200,000 clones, around 85% were seen once, and the ten largest hold 0.7% to 0.95%. Germline V gene lookup returns CDR1 SGHVS and CDR2 FQNEAQ. Trimming removed 4 bases from V and 5 bases from J; junction bases left unmatched: 13. This CDR3 has 18 residues. Sample: peripheral blood. This sequence originates from a woman in her sixties or seventies with acute or convalescent COVID-19. The chain combines TRBV7-8 with TRBJ2-1; 11 bases match TRBD2. CDR3 sequence reads: CASSSRRFSGGADNEQFF. DNA for the CDR3: TGTGCCAGCAGCTCCCGCCGTTTTAGCGGGGGGGCCGACAATGAGCAGTTCTTC.